This T cell receptor beta chain was identified during a study of response to subunit inactivated influenza vaccine. Study-wide results and limits: The authors suggested that every seasonal influenza vaccination recruits few new T cells.

MiXCR, applied by TCRdb to the RT-PCR reads, yields one record per CDR3 protein. This sample has hundreds of thousands of distinct CDR3 sequences, with roughly 22% found just once. Regarding this clonotype: Its specificity is unknown.

Germline values: CDR1 MDHEN, CDR2 SYDVKM. Between the trimmed V and J ends, which lost 9 bases and 0 bases, there was a span of 14 bases. The CDR3 length is 14 residues. The sequencing used PBMCs from blood, collected 21 months after vaccination. The sequence came from a man in his fifties or sixties who received an inactivated influenza vaccine. This chain joins TRBV28 and TRBJ2-5; D tentatively reads TRBD1 or TRBD2 (5 bases each). CDR3 DNA sequence: TGTGCCAGTTACGGGACGGACGACCAAGAGACCCAGTACTTC. Protein product: CASYGTDDQETQYF.